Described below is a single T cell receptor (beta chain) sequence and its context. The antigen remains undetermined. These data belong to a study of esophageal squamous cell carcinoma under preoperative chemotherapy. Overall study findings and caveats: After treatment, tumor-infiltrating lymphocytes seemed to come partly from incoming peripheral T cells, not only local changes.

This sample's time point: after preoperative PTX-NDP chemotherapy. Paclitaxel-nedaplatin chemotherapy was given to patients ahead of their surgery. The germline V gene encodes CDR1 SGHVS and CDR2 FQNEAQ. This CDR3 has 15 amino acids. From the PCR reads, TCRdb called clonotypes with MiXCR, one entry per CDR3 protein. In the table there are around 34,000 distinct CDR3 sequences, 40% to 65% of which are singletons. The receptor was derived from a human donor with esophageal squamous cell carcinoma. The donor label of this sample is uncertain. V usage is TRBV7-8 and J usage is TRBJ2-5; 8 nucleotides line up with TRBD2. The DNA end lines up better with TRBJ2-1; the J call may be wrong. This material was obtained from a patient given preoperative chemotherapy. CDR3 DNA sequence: TGTGCCAGCAGCTTAAGCGTGGAAACGGGGGGGGTCCAGTTCTTC. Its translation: CASSLSVETGGVQFF.